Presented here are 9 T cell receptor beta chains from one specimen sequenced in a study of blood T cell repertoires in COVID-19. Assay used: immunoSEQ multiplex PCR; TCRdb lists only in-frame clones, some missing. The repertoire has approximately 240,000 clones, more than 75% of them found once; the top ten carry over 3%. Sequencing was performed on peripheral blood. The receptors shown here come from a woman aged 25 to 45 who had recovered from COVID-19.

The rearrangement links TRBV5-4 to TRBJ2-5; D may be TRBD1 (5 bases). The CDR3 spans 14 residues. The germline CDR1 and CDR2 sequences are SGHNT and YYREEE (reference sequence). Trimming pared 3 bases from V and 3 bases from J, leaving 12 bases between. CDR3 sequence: CASSYDSREETQYF. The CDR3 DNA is TGTGCCAGCAGCTACGATTCCAGGGAAGAGACCCAGTACTTC.

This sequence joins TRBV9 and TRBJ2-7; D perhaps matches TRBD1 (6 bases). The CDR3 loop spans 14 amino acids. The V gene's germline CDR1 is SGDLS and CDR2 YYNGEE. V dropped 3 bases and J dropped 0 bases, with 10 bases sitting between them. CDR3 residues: CASSAGQFSYEQYF. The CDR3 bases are TGTGCCAGCAGCGCCGGACAGTTCTCCTACGAGCAGTACTTC. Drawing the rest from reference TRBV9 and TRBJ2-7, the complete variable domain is DSGVTQTPKHLITATGQRVTLRCSPRSGDLSVYWYQQSLDQGLQFLIQYYNGEERAKGNILERFSAQQFPDLHSELNLSSLELGDSALYFCASSAGQFSYEQYFGPGTRLTVT.

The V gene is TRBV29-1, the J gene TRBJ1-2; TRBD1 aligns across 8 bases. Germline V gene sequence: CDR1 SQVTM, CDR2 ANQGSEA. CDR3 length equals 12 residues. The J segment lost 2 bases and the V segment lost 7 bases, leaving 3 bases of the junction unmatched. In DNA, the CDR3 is TGCAGCGGACGGACAGGGAACTATGGCTACACCTTC. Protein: CSGRTGNYGYTF.

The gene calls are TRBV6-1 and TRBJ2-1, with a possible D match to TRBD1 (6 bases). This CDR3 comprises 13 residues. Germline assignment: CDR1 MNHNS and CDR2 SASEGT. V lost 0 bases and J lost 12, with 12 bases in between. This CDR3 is CASSEARTEGQFF. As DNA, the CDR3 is TGTGCCAGCAGTGAAGCCAGGACAGAGGGGCAGTTCTTC.

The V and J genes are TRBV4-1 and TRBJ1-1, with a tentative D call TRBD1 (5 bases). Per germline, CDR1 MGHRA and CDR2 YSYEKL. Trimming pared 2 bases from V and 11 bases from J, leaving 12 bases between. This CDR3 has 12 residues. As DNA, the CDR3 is TGCGCCAGCAGCCAAATTCGGGGGGAGGCTTTCTTT. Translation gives CASSQIRGEAFF.

CDR3 coding DNA: TGTGCCAGAAGCTTGTCGGCGCAGGGCCCGAGCGAGCAGTACTTC. This sequence encodes CARSLSAQGPSEQYF. The chain is built from TRBV5-3 and TRBJ2-7, with D possibly TRBD1 on 5 matching bases. TRBV5-3 is recorded as an ORF, its role being uncertain. The CDR3 is 15 residues long. V lost 1 base, J lost 6 bases, and 17 bases lay in between.

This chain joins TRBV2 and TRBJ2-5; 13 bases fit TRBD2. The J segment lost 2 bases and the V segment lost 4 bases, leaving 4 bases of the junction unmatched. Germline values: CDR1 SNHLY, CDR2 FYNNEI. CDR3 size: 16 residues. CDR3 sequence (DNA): TGTGCCAGCAGTGGGGGACTAGCGGGGCGGCAAGAGACCCAGTACTTC. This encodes CASSGGLAGRQETQYF.

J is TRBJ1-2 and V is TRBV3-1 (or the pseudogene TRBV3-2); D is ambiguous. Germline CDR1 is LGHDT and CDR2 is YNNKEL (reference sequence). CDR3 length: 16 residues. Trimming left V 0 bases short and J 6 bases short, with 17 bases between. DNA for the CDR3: TGTGCCAGCAGCCAAGATATTGACCGACCAGAGGATGGCTACACCTTC. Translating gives CASSQDIDRPEDGYTF.

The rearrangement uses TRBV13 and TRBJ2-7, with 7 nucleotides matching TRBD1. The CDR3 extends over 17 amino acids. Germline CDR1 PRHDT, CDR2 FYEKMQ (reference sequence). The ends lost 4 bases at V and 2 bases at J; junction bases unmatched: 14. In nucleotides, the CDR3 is TGTGCCAGCAGCTCACAATTTTGGGACAGAGAAACCTACGAGCAGTACTTC. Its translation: CASSSQFWDRETYEQYF.